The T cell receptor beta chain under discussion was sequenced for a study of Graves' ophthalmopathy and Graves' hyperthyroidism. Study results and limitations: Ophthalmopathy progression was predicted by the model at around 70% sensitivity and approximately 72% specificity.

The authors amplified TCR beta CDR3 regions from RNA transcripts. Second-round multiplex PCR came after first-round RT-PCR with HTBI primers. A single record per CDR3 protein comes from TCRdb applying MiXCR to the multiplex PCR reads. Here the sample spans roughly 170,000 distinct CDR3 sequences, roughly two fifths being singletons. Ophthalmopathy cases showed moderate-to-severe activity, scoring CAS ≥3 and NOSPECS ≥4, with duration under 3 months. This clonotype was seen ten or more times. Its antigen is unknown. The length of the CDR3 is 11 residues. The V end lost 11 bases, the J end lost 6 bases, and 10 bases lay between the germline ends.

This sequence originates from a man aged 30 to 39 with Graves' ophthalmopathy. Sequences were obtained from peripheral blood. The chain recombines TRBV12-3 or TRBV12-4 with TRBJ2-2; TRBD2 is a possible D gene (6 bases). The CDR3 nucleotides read TGTGCCGGCGGGACTGCCGGGGAGCTGTTTTTT. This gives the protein CAGGTAGELFF.